This T cell receptor beta chain was observed in a study of T cell changes during pregnancy in multiple sclerosis. TCRdb keeps only in-frame clones here, not all; method: immunoSEQ multiplex PCR. The data contain tens of thousands of clones, 80% to 95% of them seen just once; the ten biggest clones take up around 0.68%. Between the trimmed V and J ends, which lost 5 bases and 9 bases, there was a span of 14 bases. Looked up from germline, CDR1 is MNHNY and CDR2 is SVGAGI (reference sequence). The CDR3 sequence is 13 residues long. The sequence derives from a female donor with multiple sclerosis, enrolled in a pregnancy study. The source material was CD4+ T cells from peripheral blood mononuclear cells, sampled in the third trimester of pregnancy. The J gene is TRBJ1-5, the V gene TRBV6-6; D remains ambiguous. CDR3 region: CASSQTEPGPQHF. In DNA, the CDR3 is TGTGCCAGCAGTCAAACAGAGCCCGGGCCCCAGCATTTT.